Sequencing of this T cell receptor beta chain was carried out in a study of OX40 agonist ivuxolimab in advanced cancers. Study context: Patients enrolled in dose escalation were diagnosed with hepatocellular carcinoma, melanoma, renal cell or head and neck cancer. Partial response was recorded in three patients: one hepatocellular carcinoma and two cutaneous melanoma cases. Study observations and caveats: Also showing low normalized T-cell clonal expansion were some of the nonresponders.

In the case of this clone: Its specificity is not known.

At cycle 4 day 1, cycle 7 day 1, and baseline, blood was sampled. This table comes from immunoSEQ multiplex PCR, and its TCRdb copy is limited to in-frame clones, with some not included. The data contain 95,000 to 150,000 clones, just under 95% of them singletons. This CDR3 has 11 amino acids. Germline V CDR1 and CDR2: MNHEY, SVGAGI. V lost 8 bases, J lost 6 bases, and 11 bases lay in between. This clonotype originated in an adult with an advanced solid tumor such as melanoma, head and neck, liver or kidney cancer. The sample here was CD4+ or CD8+ T cells sorted from blood, taken in a trial of the OX40 agonist ivuxolimab. The chain links TRBV6-5 to TRBJ2-7; D perhaps matches TRBD1 (5 bases). CDR3 sequence reads: CASRLQGEQYF. The CDR3 DNA reads TGTGCCAGCCGCCTCCAGGGCGAGCAGTACTTC.